The rows below give T cell receptor beta chains drawn from one sample of a study of STAT5B mutations in CD4+ large granular lymphocyte leukemia. Some clones are missing from TCRdb's copy, which holds only in-frame ones; the method was immunoSEQ multiplex PCR. The table lists about 32,000 clones, approximately 86% of them singletons. The sample taken for sequencing was CD4+ T cells from blood buffy coats. These TCRs come from a human donor in good health. Each CDR3 is given with its conserved first and last residue. The D gene is left open where the match is weak. For some rows the clone size is stated as once, few or many, or as a class when expanded; others skip it.

j_gene: TRBJ2-5; v_gene: TRBV5-1; abundance: -; d_gene: TRBD1; CDR3aa: CASSIQGAQETQYF; CDR3nt: TGCGCCAGCAGCATTCAGGGGGCCCAAGAGACCCAGTACTTC
j_gene: TRBJ2-1; v_gene: TRBV7-9; abundance: -; d_gene: TRBD2; CDR3aa: CASSLAAGTSGRAGNEQFF; CDR3nt: TGTGCCAGCAGCTTAGCAGCCGGGACTAGCGGGAGGGCTGGGAATGAGCAGTTCTTC
j_gene: TRBJ1-5; v_gene: TRBV6-1; abundance: once; d_gene: TRBD1; CDR3aa: CASGTGSNQPQHF; CDR3nt: TGTGCCAGCGGGACAGGTAGCAATCAGCCCCAGCATTTT
j_gene: TRBJ2-1; v_gene: TRBV5-1; abundance: -; d_gene: -; CDR3aa: CASSLGDLPGNEQFF; CDR3nt: TGCGCCAGCAGCTTAGGGGATCTCCCGGGCAATGAGCAGTTCTTC
j_gene: TRBJ2-7; v_gene: TRBV4-3; abundance: -; d_gene: -; CDR3aa: CASSQGLTSSYEQYF; CDR3nt: TGCGCCAGCAGCCAAGGACTCACCAGCTCCTACGAGCAGTACTTC
j_gene: TRBJ2-5; v_gene: TRBV6-6; abundance: -; d_gene: -; CDR3aa: CASRTSGAQETQYF; CDR3nt: TGTGCCAGCAGGACCTCCGGGGCCCAAGAGACCCAGTACTTC
j_gene: TRBJ2-3; v_gene: TRBV27; abundance: -; d_gene: TRBD2; CDR3aa: CASSGAGPRDTQYF; CDR3nt: TGTGCCAGCAGCGGAGCGGGACCTCGGGATACGCAGTATTTT
j_gene: TRBJ1-2; v_gene: TRBV5-1; abundance: few; d_gene: -; CDR3aa: CASSLVGGNYGYTF; CDR3nt: TGCGCCAGCAGCTTGGTCGGGGGCAACTATGGCTACACCTTC
j_gene: TRBJ2-5; v_gene: TRBV10-3; abundance: -; d_gene: -; CDR3aa: CAISRTEQETQYF; CDR3nt: TGTGCCATCAGCCGAACAGAACAAGAGACCCAGTACTTC
j_gene: TRBJ2-7; v_gene: TRBV5-1; abundance: -; d_gene: -; CDR3aa: CASSLGHRDPKYEQYF; CDR3nt: TGCGCCAGCAGCTTGGGACACCGGGACCCCAAGTACGAGCAGTACTTC
j_gene: TRBJ2-7; v_gene: TRBV7-2; abundance: few; d_gene: TRBD2; CDR3aa: CASSSGLAAYEQYF; CDR3nt: TGTGCCAGCAGCTCCGGACTAGCGGCCTACGAGCAGTACTTC
j_gene: TRBJ1-3; v_gene: TRBV6-1; abundance: -; d_gene: -; CDR3aa: CASSAISSGNTIYF; CDR3nt: TGTGCCAGCAGTGCAATAAGCTCTGGAAACACCATATATTTT
j_gene: TRBJ2-5; v_gene: TRBV28; abundance: once; d_gene: -; CDR3aa: CASSVSVGETQYF; CDR3nt: TGTGCCAGCAGTGTCAGCGTTGGTGAGACCCAGTACTTC
j_gene: TRBJ1-5; v_gene: TRBV5-1; abundance: -; d_gene: TRBD1; CDR3aa: CASSLQGYSNQPQHF; CDR3nt: TGCGCCAGCAGCCTACAGGGGTATAGCAATCAGCCCCAGCATTTT
j_gene: TRBJ1-2; v_gene: TRBV4-1; abundance: -; d_gene: -; CDR3aa: CASSQGQGTNYGYTF; CDR3nt: TGCGCCAGCAGCCAAGGGCAGGGGACTAACTATGGCTACACCTTC
j_gene: TRBJ1-4; v_gene: TRBV2; abundance: -; d_gene: -; CDR3aa: CASIDGRDSGEKLFF; CDR3nt: TGTGCCAGCATCGATGGTAGGGATAGTGGGGAAAAACTGTTTTTT
j_gene: TRBJ1-1; v_gene: TRBV2; abundance: -; d_gene: TRBD1; CDR3aa: CASRRDRTGGAFF; CDR3nt: TGTGCCAGCCGTCGGGACAGGACAGGGGGGGCTTTCTTT
j_gene: TRBJ1-5; v_gene: TRBV28; abundance: -; d_gene: -; CDR3aa: CASSSYTGFQPQHF; CDR3nt: TGTGCCAGCAGTTCTTATACAGGTTTCCAGCCCCAGCATTTT
j_gene: TRBJ2-5; v_gene: TRBV6-5; abundance: -; d_gene: -; CDR3aa: CASSSLGGLETQYF; CDR3nt: TGTGCCAGCAGCTCGTTGGGCGGGTTAGAGACCCAGTACTTC
j_gene: TRBJ1-5; v_gene: TRBV6-5; abundance: -; d_gene: -; CDR3aa: CASSYGIYGDQPQHF; CDR3nt: TGTGCCAGCAGTTATGGCATTTATGGGGATCAGCCCCAGCATTTT
j_gene: TRBJ2-7; v_gene: TRBV28; abundance: -; d_gene: -; CDR3aa: CASAPLSTYEQYF; CDR3nt: TGTGCCAGTGCCCCTCTCTCCACCTACGAGCAGTACTTC
j_gene: TRBJ1-5; v_gene: TRBV28; abundance: -; d_gene: -; CDR3aa: CASRGAFNQPQHF; CDR3nt: TGTGCCAGCAGGGGGGCCTTCAATCAGCCCCAGCATTTT
j_gene: TRBJ2-1; v_gene: TRBV28; abundance: -; d_gene: TRBD2; CDR3aa: CASSLGGNEQFF; CDR3nt: TGTGCCAGCAGCTTGGGGGGGAATGAGCAGTTCTTC
j_gene: TRBJ2-7; v_gene: TRBV5-6; abundance: large; d_gene: -; CDR3aa: CASSLGSSWSLYEQYF; CDR3nt: TGTGCCAGCAGCCTTGGGAGTAGTTGGAGTCTTTACGAGCAGTACTTC
j_gene: TRBJ1-1; v_gene: TRBV30; abundance: once; d_gene: TRBD1; CDR3aa: CAWKTGLENTEAFF; CDR3nt: TGTGCCTGGAAGACAGGGCTCGAGAACACTGAAGCTTTCTTT
j_gene: TRBJ1-1; v_gene: TRBV19; abundance: -; d_gene: -; CDR3aa: CASSILEGGTEAFF; CDR3nt: TGTGCCAGTAGTATATTGGAGGGTGGAACTGAAGCTTTCTTT
j_gene: TRBJ2-1; v_gene: TRBV19; abundance: -; d_gene: -; CDR3aa: CASRSAGLYNEQFF; CDR3nt: TGTGCCAGTAGGTCAGCGGGCCTCTACAATGAGCAGTTCTTC
j_gene: TRBJ1-1; v_gene: TRBV7-9; abundance: -; d_gene: -; CDR3aa: CASSPGSTEAFF; CDR3nt: TGTGCCAGCAGTCCAGGTTCCACTGAAGCTTTCTTT
j_gene: TRBJ2-7; v_gene: TRBV7-2; abundance: -; d_gene: TRBD2; CDR3aa: CASSLETSGRAYEQYF; CDR3nt: TGTGCCAGCAGCTTAGAGACTAGCGGGAGGGCCTACGAGCAGTACTTC
j_gene: TRBJ2-3; v_gene: TRBV28; abundance: -; d_gene: TRBD2; CDR3aa: CASSPQGLAGDVDTQYF; CDR3nt: TGTGCCAGCAGTCCCCAAGGACTAGCGGGAGACGTAGATACGCAGTATTTT
j_gene: TRBJ1-3; v_gene: TRBV9; abundance: few; d_gene: -; CDR3aa: CASSVEGFSGNTIYF; CDR3nt: TGTGCCAGCAGCGTAGAAGGTTTCTCTGGAAACACCATATATTTT
j_gene: TRBJ2-7; v_gene: TRBV7-2; abundance: -; d_gene: -; CDR3aa: CASSPGARYEQYF; CDR3nt: TGTGCCAGCAGCCCGGGGGCTCGATACGAGCAGTACTTC
j_gene: TRBJ1-1; v_gene: TRBV6-1; abundance: -; d_gene: -; CDR3aa: CASSELPQGNRGSAFF; CDR3nt: TGTGCCAGCAGTGAACTCCCCCAGGGGAACCGGGGGTCAGCTTTCTTT
j_gene: TRBJ2-3; v_gene: TRBV6-1; abundance: -; d_gene: -; CDR3aa: CASSEWAGTTDTQYF; CDR3nt: TGTGCCAGCAGTGAGTGGGCAGGGACCACAGATACGCAGTATTTT
j_gene: TRBJ2-6; v_gene: TRBV6-5; abundance: -; d_gene: -; CDR3aa: CASSTLSRGANVLTF; CDR3nt: TGTGCCAGCAGCACCCTGTCTCGGGGGGCCAACGTCCTGACTTTC
j_gene: TRBJ2-7; v_gene: TRBV10-2; abundance: -; d_gene: TRBD1; CDR3aa: CASSRQGHEQYF; CDR3nt: TGCGCCAGCAGCAGACAGGGGCACGAGCAGTACTTC
j_gene: TRBJ1-5; v_gene: TRBV5-1; abundance: -; d_gene: -; CDR3aa: CASSRTGSSNQPQHF; CDR3nt: TGCGCCAGCAGCCGTACAGGGTCGAGCAATCAGCCCCAGCATTTT
j_gene: TRBJ2-5; v_gene: TRBV7-8; abundance: -; d_gene: -; CDR3aa: CASSRARQSRVLEQYF; CDR3nt: TGTGCCAGCAGCCGAGCGAGACAGTCCCGTGTGTTGGAGCAGTACTTC
j_gene: TRBJ1-5; v_gene: TRBV29-1; abundance: -; d_gene: -; CDR3aa: CSVAGTNSNQPQHF; CDR3nt: TGCAGCGTTGCCGGGACAAATAGCAATCAGCCCCAGCATTTT